This T cell receptor beta chain was recorded in a study of Graves' ophthalmopathy and Graves' hyperthyroidism. Study findings and constraints: A model of 13 signatures distinguished ophthalmopathy from stable hyperthyroidism at about 86% sensitivity and 70% to 84% specificity.

Hyperthyroidism in these 18- to 65-year-old patients was newly diagnosed, lasting under 2 months. Comment on this clonotype: Its antigen is not known.

As the template, RNA transcripts were used to amplify TCR beta CDR3 regions. Second-round multiplex PCR came after a first-round RT-PCR that employed HTBI primers. TCRdb redid the calling of the multiplex PCR reads with MiXCR, one entry per CDR3 protein. The table records roughly 380,000 distinct CDR3 sequences, 15% of them present only once. V was cut by 5 bases and J by 6 bases, with 14 bases left in between. The CDR3 is 14 amino acids. The TCR was taken from a woman aged 18-29 years with stable Graves' hyperthyroidism. Material for sequencing was peripheral blood. This chain joins TRBV12-3 or TRBV12-4 and TRBJ1-5; D may be TRBD1 (5 bases). The CDR3 nucleotides are TGTGCCAGCAGTATATCAGGGTCCGGTCAGCCCCAGCATTTT. Encoded protein: CASSISGSGQPQHF.